The 7 T cell receptor beta chains in this list originate from one sample, sequenced in a study of blood T cell repertoires in COVID-19. Here immunoSEQ multiplex PCR was the method, and the copy in TCRdb shows in-frame clones only, minus some. Seen here are roughly 80,000 clones, about 88% observed once, and the top ten hold roughly 3%. The sample was peripheral blood. These receptors were taken from a woman aged 80 or older with acute or convalescent COVID-19.

This clone was counted a single time. The chain combines TRBV9 with TRBJ2-1; TRBD2 matches 13 bases. Unmatched junction bases numbered 5, after V lost 2 bases and J lost 6 bases. CDR3 size: 16 residues. CDR1 and CDR2 from the germline V gene are SGDLS and YYNGEE. In nucleotides, the CDR3 is TGTGCCAGCAGCGTCGGACTAGCGGGAGCGATCAATGAGCAGTTCTTC. Amino acids: CASSVGLAGAINEQFF. The full variable domain, completed using reference TRBV9 and TRBJ2-1, is DSGVTQTPKHLITATGQRVTLRCSPRSGDLSVYWYQQSLDQGLQFLIQYYNGEERAKGNILERFSAQQFPDLHSELNLSSLELGDSALYFCASSVGLAGAINEQFFGPGTRLTVL.

In this sample, this clone turned up once. V gene TRBV19 combines with J gene TRBJ2-7; D is undetermined. CDR3 length: 14 amino acids. V was shortened by 10 bases and J by 0 bases, with 16 bases between the two germline ends. Germline loops: CDR1 LNHDA, CDR2 SQIVND (reference sequence). For the CDR3, the DNA is TGTGCCACCGCGATCACCGACAACTCCTACGAGCAGTACTTC. The encoded protein is CATAITDNSYEQYF.

This chain links TRBV6-5 with TRBJ2-3; 10 bases agree with TRBD2. The CDR3 extends over 16 amino acids. The J segment lost 5 bases and the V segment lost 0 bases, leaving 5 bases of the junction unmatched. From germline, CDR1 is MNHEY and CDR2 SVGAGI. This CDR3 is CASSYSPSGSVDTQYF. CDR3 sequence (DNA): TGTGCCAGCAGTTACTCCCCTAGCGGGAGCGTAGATACGCAGTATTTT.

V usage is TRBV28 and J usage is TRBJ2-5; perhaps TRBD2 as D (5 bases). V was clipped by 5 bases and J by 7 bases, with 14 bases between them. CDR3 size: 13 residues. Per germline, CDR1 MDHEN and CDR2 SYDVKM. The chain's CDR3 is CASSLLAKRTQYF. In nucleotides, the CDR3 is TGTGCCAGCAGTCTTCTAGCTAAAAGGACCCAGTACTTC. Full variable domain (rest looked up from reference TRBV28 and TRBJ2-5): DVKVTQSSRYLVKRTGEKVFLECVQDMDHENMFWYRQDPGLGLRLIYFSYDVKMKEKGDIPEGYSVSREKKERFSLILESASTNQTSMYLCASSLLAKRTQYFGPGTRLLVL.

The CDR3 reads CASSMAGRGNQPQHF. For the CDR3, the DNA is TGTGCCAGTAGTATGGCAGGTCGAGGCAATCAGCCCCAGCATTTT. The rearrangement links TRBV19 to TRBJ1-5; D call uncertain. The length of the CDR3 is 15 residues. Trimming cost V 3 bases and J 2 bases, with 11 bases left between them. Germline CDR1 is LNHDA and CDR2 is SQIVND (reference sequence).

This chain links TRBV9 with TRBJ2-5, with 8 bases matching TRBD1. From germline, CDR1 is SGDLS and CDR2 YYNGEE. With V trimmed by 6 bases and J by 2 bases, 6 bases remained unmatched. The CDR3 runs 14 residues. The CDR3 nucleotides are TGTGCCAGCACGTTGGGACAGGCTCAAGAGACCCAGTACTTC. This encodes CASTLGQAQETQYF.

The CDR3 here is CASSSAGGWNTEAFF. The CDR3 DNA follows: TGTGCCAGCAGTTCTGCAGGGGGGTGGAACACTGAAGCTTTCTTT. V is TRBV2 and J is TRBJ1-1, with 7 bases identical to TRBD1. V was clipped by 5 bases and J by 1 base; unmatched bases: 7. Germline V gives CDR1 SNHLY, CDR2 FYNNEI. The CDR3 covers 15 residues.